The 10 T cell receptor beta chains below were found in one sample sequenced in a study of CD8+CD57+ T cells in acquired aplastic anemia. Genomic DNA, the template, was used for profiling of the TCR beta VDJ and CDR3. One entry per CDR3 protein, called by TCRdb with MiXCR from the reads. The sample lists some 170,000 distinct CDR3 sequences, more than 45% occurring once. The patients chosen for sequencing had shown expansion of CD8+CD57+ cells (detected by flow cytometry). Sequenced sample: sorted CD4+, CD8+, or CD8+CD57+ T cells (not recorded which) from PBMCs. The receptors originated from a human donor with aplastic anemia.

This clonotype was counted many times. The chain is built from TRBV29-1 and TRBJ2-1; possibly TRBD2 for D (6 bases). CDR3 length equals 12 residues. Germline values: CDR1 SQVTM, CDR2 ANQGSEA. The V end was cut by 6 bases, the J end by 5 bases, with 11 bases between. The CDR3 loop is CSVPLANNEQFF. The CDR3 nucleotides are TGCAGCGTCCCCCTAGCGAACAATGAGCAGTTCTTC.

The CDR3 nucleotides read TGTGCCAGTAAAGTAGCCACTGAAGCTTTCTTT. Amino acids: CASKVATEAFF. The rearrangement links TRBV19 to TRBJ1-1, with D hard to call. This CDR3 is built from 11 residues. V lost 7 bases and J lost 4, with 7 bases in between. From germline, CDR1 is LNHDA and CDR2 SQIVND (reference sequence).

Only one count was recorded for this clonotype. CDR3: CASSPEGGNLDTQYF. The CDR3 nucleotides are TGTGCCAGCAGCCCTGAGGGGGGCAATTTAGATACGCAGTATTTT. J is TRBJ2-3 and V is TRBV9; D possibly matches TRBD1 or TRBD2 (6 bases each). V dropped 4 bases and J dropped 5 bases, with 17 bases sitting between them. Per germline, CDR1 SGDLS and CDR2 YYNGEE. CDR3 length: 15 residues.

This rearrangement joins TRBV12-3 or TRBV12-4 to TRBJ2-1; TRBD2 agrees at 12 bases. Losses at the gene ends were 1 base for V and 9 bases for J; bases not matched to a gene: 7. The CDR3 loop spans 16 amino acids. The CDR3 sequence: CASSLGSSSGRVEQFF. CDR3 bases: TGTGCCAGCAGTTTAGGTAGCTCTAGCGGGAGGGTTGAGCAGTTCTTC.

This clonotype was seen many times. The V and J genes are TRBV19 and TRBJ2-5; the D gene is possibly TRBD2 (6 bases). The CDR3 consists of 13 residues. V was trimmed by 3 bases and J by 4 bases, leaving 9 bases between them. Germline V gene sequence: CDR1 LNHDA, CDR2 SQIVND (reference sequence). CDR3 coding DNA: TGTGCCAGTAGTATGGAGGGGAGAGAGACCCAGTACTTC. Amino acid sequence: CASSMEGRETQYF.

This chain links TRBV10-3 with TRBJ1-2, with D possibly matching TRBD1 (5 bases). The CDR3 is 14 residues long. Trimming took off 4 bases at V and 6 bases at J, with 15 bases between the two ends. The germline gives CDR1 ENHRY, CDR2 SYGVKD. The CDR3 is CAISGQGYKDGYTF. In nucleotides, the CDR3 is TGTGCCATCAGTGGTCAGGGTTATAAGGATGGCTACACCTTC.

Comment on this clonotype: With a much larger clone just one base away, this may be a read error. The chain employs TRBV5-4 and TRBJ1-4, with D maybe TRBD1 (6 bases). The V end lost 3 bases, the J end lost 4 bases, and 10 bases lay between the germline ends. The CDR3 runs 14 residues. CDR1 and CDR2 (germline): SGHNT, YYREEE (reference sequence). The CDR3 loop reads CASSSKQGNEKLFF. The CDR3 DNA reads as TGTGCCAGCAGCTCGAAACAGGGTAATGAAAAACTGTTTTTT.

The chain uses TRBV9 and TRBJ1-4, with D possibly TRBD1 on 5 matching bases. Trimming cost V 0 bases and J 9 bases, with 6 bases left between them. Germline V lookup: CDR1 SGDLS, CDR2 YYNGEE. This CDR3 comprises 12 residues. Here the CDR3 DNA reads TGTGCCAGCAGCGTAGAGGGGAAAAAACTGTTTTTT. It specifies CASSVEGKKLFF.

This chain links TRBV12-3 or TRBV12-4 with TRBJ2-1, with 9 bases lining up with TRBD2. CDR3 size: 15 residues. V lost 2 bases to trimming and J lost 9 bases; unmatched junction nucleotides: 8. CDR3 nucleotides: TGTGCCAGCAGTTTACCCCGGGGAGCGGGGGGTGAGCAGTTCTTC. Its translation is CASSLPRGAGGEQFF.

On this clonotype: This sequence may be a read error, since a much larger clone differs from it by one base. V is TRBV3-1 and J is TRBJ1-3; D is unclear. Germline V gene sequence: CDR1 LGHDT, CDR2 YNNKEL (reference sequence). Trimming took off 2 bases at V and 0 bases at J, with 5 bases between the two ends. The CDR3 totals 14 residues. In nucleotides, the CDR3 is TGTGCCAGCAGCCAAACCCTCTCTGGAAACACCATATATTTT. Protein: CASSQTLSGNTIYF.